The TCR beta chain described here comes from a study of T cell changes during pregnancy in multiple sclerosis. Sequencing was performed with immunoSEQ multiplex PCR; in TCRdb, only in-frame clones are kept and a portion is missing. This sample yields under 50,000 clones, of which about nine tenths are seen a single time; 1.3% to 1.5% belongs to the top ten. Germline V gives CDR1 SGHKS, CDR2 YYEKEE (reference sequence). This CDR3 has 13 amino acids. V was cut by 2 bases and J by 4 bases, with 9 bases left in between. The receptor comes from a female donor in good health, enrolled as a control in a pregnancy study. The genes are TRBV5-5 and TRBJ1-1, with D hard to call. Sequenced material: peripheral blood, taken in the first trimester of pregnancy. CDR3 coding DNA: TGTGCCAGCAGCTTTCTGGGAGGCACTGAAGCTTTCTTT. Protein sequence: CASSFLGGTEAFF.